This T cell receptor beta chain appears in the sequencing data of a study of T cell responses to AZD1222 COVID-19 vaccine. Overall study results and limits: Without day 14 samples, only post-peak T cell repertoires were studied. Seropositive status at baseline applied to only 6 or 7 AZD1222 recipients. Increased Spike-specific TCR breadth and depth were observed after two AZD1222 doses.

Generated by immunoSEQ multiplex PCR, the TCRdb table keeps only in-frame clones and is missing some. This repertoire shows around 140,000 clones, 92% found once; its top ten account for more than 3%. Pooling was applied to second doses at about 4 or about 12 weeks. With V trimmed by 10 bases and J by 1 base, 5 bases remained unmatched. The V gene's germline CDR1 is MDHEN and CDR2 SYDVKM. The CDR3 has 13 residues. Concerning this clone itself: Its antigen is not identified.

Sequencing was performed on peripheral blood, taken 28 days after the second AZD1222 dose. The rearrangement uses TRBV28 and TRBJ2-3; 7 nucleotides agree with TRBD1. This TCR was sampled from an adult who received the AZD1222 COVID-19 vaccine. CDR3 region: CANRGQGTDTQYF. The CDR3 DNA follows: TGTGCCAACAGAGGACAGGGCACAGATACGCAGTATTTT.